This entry concerns a single TCR beta chain. Antigen specificity is unknown. This sample is part of a study of shared clonotypes between healthy human individuals. General observations from the study: Naive subsets, compared against memory subsets, generally had larger estimated richness values.

The table came from immunoSEQ multiplex PCR; TCRdb's copy has only in-frame clones and leaves some out. The sample includes roughly 1.4 million clones, about 98.5% seen only once; the top ten take over 0.3%. The TCR sequence derives from a man under 40 in good health. Sequencing input: naive CD4+ T cells sorted from blood. The sample's subset: CD45RA+ positively selected.

The DNA for the CDR3 is TGTGCCAGCAGCCCTTGGGATATCTCTGGAAACACCATATATTTT. Amino acid sequence: CASSPWDISGNTIYF. The chain recombines TRBV7-9 with TRBJ1-3; D not certain. Germline V gene data show CDR1 as SEHNR and CDR2 as FQNEAQ (reference sequence). The germline V and J ends were trimmed by 5 bases and 0 bases, with 11 bases remaining between them. The CDR3 length is 15 residues.